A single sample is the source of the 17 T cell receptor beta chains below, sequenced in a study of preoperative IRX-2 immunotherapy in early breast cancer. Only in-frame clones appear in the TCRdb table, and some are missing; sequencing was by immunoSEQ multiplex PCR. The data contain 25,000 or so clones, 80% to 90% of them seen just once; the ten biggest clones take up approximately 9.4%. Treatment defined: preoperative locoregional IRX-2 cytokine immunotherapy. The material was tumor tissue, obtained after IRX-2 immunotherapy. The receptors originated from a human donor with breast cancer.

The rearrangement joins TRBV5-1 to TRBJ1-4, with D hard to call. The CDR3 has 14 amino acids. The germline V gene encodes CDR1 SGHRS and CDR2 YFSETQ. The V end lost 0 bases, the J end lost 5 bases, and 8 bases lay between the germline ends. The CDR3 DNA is TGCGCCAGCAGCTTGGATGGAGTAAATGAAAAACTGTTTTTT. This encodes CASSLDGVNEKLFF.

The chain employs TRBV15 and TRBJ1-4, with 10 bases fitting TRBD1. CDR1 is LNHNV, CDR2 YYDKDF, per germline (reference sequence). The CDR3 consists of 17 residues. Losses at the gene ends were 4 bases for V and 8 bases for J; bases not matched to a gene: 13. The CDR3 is CATSTGGTGALWEKLFF. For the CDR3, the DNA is TGTGCCACCAGCACGGGAGGGACAGGGGCGCTTTGGGAAAAACTGTTTTTT.

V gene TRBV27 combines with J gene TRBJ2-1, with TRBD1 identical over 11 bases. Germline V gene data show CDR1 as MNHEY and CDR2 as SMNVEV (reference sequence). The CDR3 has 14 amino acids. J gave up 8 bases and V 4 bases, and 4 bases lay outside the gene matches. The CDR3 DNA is TGTGCCAGCAGTTCTAGGACAGGGGGCTATGAGCAGTTCTTC. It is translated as CASSSRTGGYEQFF.

The CDR3, as DNA: TGTGCCAGCAGCTTAATGGCGGGGGGGCGAGAGACCCAGTACTTC. It is translated as CASSLMAGGRETQYF. This chain uses TRBV13 with TRBJ2-5; TRBD2 agrees at 9 bases. Germline V gene lookup returns CDR1 PRHDT and CDR2 FYEKMQ (reference sequence). V was clipped by 2 bases and J by 4 bases; unmatched bases: 5. The CDR3 loop spans 15 amino acids. Variable domain in full (rest from reference TRBV13 and TRBJ2-5): AAGVIQSPRHLIKEKRETATLKCYPIPRHDTVYWYQQGPGQDPQFLISFYEKMQSDKGSIPDRFSAQQFSDYHSELNMSSLELGDSALYFCASSLMAGGRETQYFGPGTRLLVL.

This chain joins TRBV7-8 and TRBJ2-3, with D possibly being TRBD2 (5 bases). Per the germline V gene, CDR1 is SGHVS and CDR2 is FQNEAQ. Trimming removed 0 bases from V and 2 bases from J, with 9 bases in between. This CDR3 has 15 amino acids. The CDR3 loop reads CASSLARAPTDTQYF. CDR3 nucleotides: TGTGCCAGCAGCTTAGCGCGGGCCCCCACAGATACGCAGTATTTT.

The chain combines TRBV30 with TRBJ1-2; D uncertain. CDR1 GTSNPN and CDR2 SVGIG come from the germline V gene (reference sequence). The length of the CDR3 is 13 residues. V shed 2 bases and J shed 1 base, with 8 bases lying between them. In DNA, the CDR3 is TGTGCCTGGAGTCGCGACATTAACTATGGCTACACCTTC. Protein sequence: CAWSRDINYGYTF.

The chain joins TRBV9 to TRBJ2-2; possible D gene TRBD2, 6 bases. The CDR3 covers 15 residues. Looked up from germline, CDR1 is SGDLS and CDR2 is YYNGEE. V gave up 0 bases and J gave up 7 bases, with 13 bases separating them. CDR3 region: CASSVGASEIGELFF. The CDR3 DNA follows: TGTGCCAGCAGCGTAGGGGCTAGCGAGATCGGGGAGCTGTTTTTT.

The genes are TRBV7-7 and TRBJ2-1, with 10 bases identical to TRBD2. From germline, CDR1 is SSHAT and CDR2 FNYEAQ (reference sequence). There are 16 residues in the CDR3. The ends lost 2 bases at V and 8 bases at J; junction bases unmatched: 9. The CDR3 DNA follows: TGTGCCAGCAGCTTAACGGGGCTAGCGGGAGCCGATGAGCAGTTCTTC. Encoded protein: CASSLTGLAGADEQFF.

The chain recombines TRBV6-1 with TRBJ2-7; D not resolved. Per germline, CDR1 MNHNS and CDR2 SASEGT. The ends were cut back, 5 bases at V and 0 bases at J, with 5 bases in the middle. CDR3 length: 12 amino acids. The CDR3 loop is CASSQISYEQYF. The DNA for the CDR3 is TGTGCCAGCAGTCAGATCTCCTACGAGCAGTACTTC.

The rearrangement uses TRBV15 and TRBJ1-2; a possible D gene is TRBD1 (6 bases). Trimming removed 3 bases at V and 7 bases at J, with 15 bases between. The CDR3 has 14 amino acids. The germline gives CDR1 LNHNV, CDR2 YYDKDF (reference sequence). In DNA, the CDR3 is TGTGCCACCAGCAGTAGGACATCGGGGGCTGGCTACACCTTC. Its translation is CATSSRTSGAGYTF. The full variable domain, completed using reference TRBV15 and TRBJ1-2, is DAMVIQNPRYQVTQFGKPVTLSCSQTLNHNVMYWYQQKSSQAPKLLFHYYDKDFNNEADTPDNFQSRRPNTSFCFLDIRSPGLGDTAMYLCATSSRTSGAGYTFGSGTRLTVV.

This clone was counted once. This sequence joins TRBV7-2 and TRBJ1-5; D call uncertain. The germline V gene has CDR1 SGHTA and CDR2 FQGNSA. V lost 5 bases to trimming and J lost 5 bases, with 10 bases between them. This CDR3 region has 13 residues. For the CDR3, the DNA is TGTGCCAGCAGCAAACAGAGGTATCAGCCCCAGCATTTT. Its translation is CASSKQRYQPQHF.

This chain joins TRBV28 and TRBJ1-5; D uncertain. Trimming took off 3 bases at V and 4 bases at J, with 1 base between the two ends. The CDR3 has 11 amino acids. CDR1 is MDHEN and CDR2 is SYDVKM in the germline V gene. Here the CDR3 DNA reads TGTGCCAGCAGTTTGAATCAGCCCCAGCATTTT. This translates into CASSLNQPQHF.

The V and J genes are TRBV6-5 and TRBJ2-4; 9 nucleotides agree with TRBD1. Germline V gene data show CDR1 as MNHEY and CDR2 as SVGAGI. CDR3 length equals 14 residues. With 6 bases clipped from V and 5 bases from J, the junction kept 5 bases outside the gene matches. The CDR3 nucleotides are TGTGCCAGCAGACCCTACAGGGGGCAAAACATTCAGTACTTC. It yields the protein CASRPYRGQNIQYF.

The CDR3 reads CASSLTSQEGDTQYF. As DNA, the CDR3 is TGCGCCAGCAGCTTGACTAGCCAAGAAGGAGATACGCAGTATTTT. The V and J genes are TRBV5-1 and TRBJ2-3; a weak D match, TRBD2 (6 bases). The germline V gene encodes CDR1 SGHRS and CDR2 YFSETQ. Deletions cut 1 base from V and 5 bases from J, with 14 bases between. CDR3 length: 15 residues. Full variable domain (rest looked up from reference TRBV5-1 and TRBJ2-3): KAGVTQTPRYLIKTRGQQVTLSCSPISGHRSVSWYQQTPGQGLQFLFEYFSETQRNKGNFPGRFSGRQFSNSRSEMNVSTLELGDSALYLCASSLTSQEGDTQYFGPGTRLTVL.

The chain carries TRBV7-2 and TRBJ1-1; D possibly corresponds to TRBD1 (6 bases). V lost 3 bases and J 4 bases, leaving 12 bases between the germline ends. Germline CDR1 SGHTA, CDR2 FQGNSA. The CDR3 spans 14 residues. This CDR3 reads CASSFRGGGTEAFF. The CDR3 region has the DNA TGTGCCAGCAGCTTCAGGGGAGGGGGCACTGAAGCTTTCTTT.

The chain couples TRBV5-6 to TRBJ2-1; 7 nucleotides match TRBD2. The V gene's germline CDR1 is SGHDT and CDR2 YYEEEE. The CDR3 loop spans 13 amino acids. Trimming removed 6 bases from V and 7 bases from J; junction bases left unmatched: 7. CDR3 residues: CASIPMGGNEQFF. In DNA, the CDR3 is TGTGCCAGCATCCCGATGGGGGGGAATGAGCAGTTCTTC.

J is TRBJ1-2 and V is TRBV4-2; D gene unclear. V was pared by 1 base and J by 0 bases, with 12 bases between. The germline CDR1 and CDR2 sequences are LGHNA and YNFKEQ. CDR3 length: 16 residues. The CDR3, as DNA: TGTGCCAGCAGCCAAGCGCACGGACTTGCTAACTATGGCTACACCTTC. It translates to CASSQAHGLANYGYTF.